This is a list of T cell receptor beta chains from one sample in a study of cytomegalovirus exposure and HLA in healthy donors. Sequencing used immunoSEQ multiplex PCR; TCRdb keeps in-frame clones, though not all of them. The sample holds some 180,000 clones, roughly four fifths seen once. Sequencing was done on a sample of PBMCs. Receptors originate from a young man in good health and CMV-seronegative. CDR3s include the opening cysteine and the closing phenylalanine or tryptophan. The D gene is left open where the match is weak. For some rows the clone size is stated as once, few or many, or as a class when expanded; others skip it.

CDR3 length: 15
V gene: TRBV28
D gene: TRBD1
J gene: TRBJ1-5
clone size: few
CDR3 DNA: TGTGCCAGCACCAAGCAGGGGGTTAGCAATCAGCCCCAGCATTTT
CDR3 protein: CASTKQGVSNQPQHF

CDR3 length: 13
V gene: TRBV30
D gene: -
J gene: TRBJ2-7
clone size: -
CDR3 DNA: TGTGCCTGGAAGAAAAAGGGGGCCTACGAGCAGTACTTC
CDR3 protein: CAWKKKGAYEQYF

CDR3 length: 15
V gene: TRBV19
D gene: TRBD1
J gene: TRBJ2-7
clone size: few
CDR3 DNA: TGTGCCAGTAGTCCCCGGACAGGGAGGAAGGGCGAGCAGTACTTC
CDR3 protein: CASSPRTGRKGEQYF

CDR3 length: 16
V gene: TRBV7-3
D gene: TRBD2
J gene: TRBJ2-2
clone size: -
CDR3 DNA: TGTGCCAGCAGCGCGGGACTACTCTCGAGCACCGGGGAGCTGTTTTTT
CDR3 protein: CASSAGLLSSTGELFF

CDR3 length: 16
V gene: TRBV5-1
D gene: TRBD1
J gene: TRBJ2-4
clone size: -
CDR3 DNA: TGCGCCAGCAGCACCACAGGGGGAGTTATGCAAAACATTCAGTACTTC
CDR3 protein: CASSTTGGVMQNIQYF

CDR3 length: 13
V gene: TRBV29-1
D gene: -
J gene: TRBJ2-7
clone size: -
CDR3 DNA: TGCAGCGTCCAGGGAAAGTCGGGCTACGAGCAGTACTTC
CDR3 protein: CSVQGKSGYEQYF

CDR3 length: 16
V gene: TRBV5-1
D gene: -
J gene: TRBJ1-5
clone size: few
CDR3 DNA: TGCGCCAGCAGCTTAGAGTCGGGGTTCCCAAATCAGCCCCAGCATTTT
CDR3 protein: CASSLESGFPNQPQHF

CDR3 length: 11
V gene: TRBV9
D gene: -
J gene: TRBJ2-7
clone size: once
CDR3 DNA: TGTGCCAGCAGCGCACTCTTGGAGCAGTACTTC
CDR3 protein: CASSALLEQYF

CDR3 length: 13
V gene: TRBV28
D gene: -
J gene: TRBJ1-5
clone size: few
CDR3 DNA: TGTGCCAGCTGGGGGGATAGCAATCAGCCCCAGCATTTT
CDR3 protein: CASWGDSNQPQHF

CDR3 length: 15
V gene: TRBV5-1
D gene: -
J gene: TRBJ1-1
clone size: few
CDR3 DNA: TGCGCCAGCAGCTTGACCCTTGACAAGAACACTGAAGCTTTCTTT
CDR3 protein: CASSLTLDKNTEAFF

CDR3 length: 13
V gene: TRBV15
D gene: -
J gene: TRBJ2-7
clone size: few
CDR3 DNA: TGTGCCACCAGCAGTGAAGGGGTGGTCGAGCAGTACTTC
CDR3 protein: CATSSEGVVEQYF

CDR3 length: 12
V gene: TRBV2
D gene: TRBD1
J gene: TRBJ1-2
clone size: once
CDR3 DNA: TGTGCCAGCCCAGGACAGGGGGCAGGCTACACCTTC
CDR3 protein: CASPGQGAGYTF

CDR3 length: 13
V gene: TRBV6-5
D gene: -
J gene: TRBJ1-6
clone size: medium-sized
CDR3 DNA: TGTGCCAGCAGTGACACTGGGAATTCACCCCTCCACTTT
CDR3 protein: CASSDTGNSPLHF

CDR3 length: 18
V gene: TRBV7-8
D gene: -
J gene: TRBJ1-3
clone size: -
CDR3 DNA: TGTGCCAGCAGCTTAGCCCCAGGCCCAGGATCATCTGGAAACACCATATATTTT
CDR3 protein: CASSLAPGPGSSGNTIYF

CDR3 length: 14
V gene: TRBV18
D gene: -
J gene: TRBJ1-5
clone size: few
CDR3 DNA: TGTGCCAGCTCACAATCCCCAACAGAACAGCCCCAGCATTTT
CDR3 protein: CASSQSPTEQPQHF

CDR3 length: 14
V gene: TRBV7-9
D gene: -
J gene: TRBJ1-2
clone size: -
CDR3 DNA: TGTGCCAGCAGTCGCACGCGGGTTGTTGATGGCTACCCCTTC
CDR3 protein: CASSRTRVVDGYPF

CDR3 length: 16
V gene: TRBV7-9
D gene: -
J gene: TRBJ2-5
clone size: -
CDR3 DNA: TGTGCCAGCAGCTTGATCCCGACAGTGGGGCAAGAGACCCAGTACTTC
CDR3 protein: CASSLIPTVGQETQYF

CDR3 length: 15
V gene: TRBV21-1
D gene: -
J gene: TRBJ1-4
clone size: once
CDR3 DNA: TGTGCCAGCAGCAACTCAGGGGGGCTATGGGAAAAACTGTTTTTT
CDR3 protein: CASSNSGGLWEKLFF

CDR3 length: 15
V gene: TRBV10-1
D gene: -
J gene: TRBJ2-6
clone size: -
CDR3 DNA: TGCGCCAGCAGCTCAGGCCTCTCTGGGGCCAACGTCCTGACTTTC
CDR3 protein: CASSSGLSGANVLTF

CDR3 length: 16
V gene: TRBV9
D gene: TRBD1
J gene: TRBJ2-1
clone size: few
CDR3 DNA: TGTGCCAGCAGCGGCCCAGGGGGCATGTCTATGGATGAGCAGTTCTTC
CDR3 protein: CASSGPGGMSMDEQFF

CDR3 length: 16
V gene: TRBV18
D gene: TRBD1
J gene: TRBJ2-2
clone size: -
CDR3 DNA: TGTGCCAGCTCACCGTGGGACAGACTAACCACCGGGGAGCTGTTTTTT
CDR3 protein: CASSPWDRLTTGELFF

CDR3 length: 13
V gene: TRBV10-2
D gene: TRBD1
J gene: TRBJ2-7
clone size: -
CDR3 DNA: TGCGCCAGCAAGGTGACAGGGGCCTACGAGCAGTACTTC
CDR3 protein: CASKVTGAYEQYF

CDR3 length: 15
V gene: TRBV14
D gene: -
J gene: TRBJ1-1
clone size: -
CDR3 DNA: TGTGCCAGCAGCCAAGTGTTTCGAGGAGGCGCTGAAGCTTTCTTT
CDR3 protein: CASSQVFRGGAEAFF

CDR3 length: 11
V gene: TRBV2
D gene: -
J gene: TRBJ1-6
clone size: once
CDR3 DNA: TGTGCCAGCAGTGGGGGGCGAAGTCCCCACTTT
CDR3 protein: CASSGGRSPHF

CDR3 length: 12
V gene: TRBV7-8
D gene: -
J gene: TRBJ2-5
clone size: -
CDR3 DNA: TGTGCCAGCAGCATCCCGGGACTCCTCCAGTACTTC
CDR3 protein: CASSIPGLLQYF

CDR3 length: 15
V gene: TRBV27
D gene: -
J gene: TRBJ1-5
clone size: once
CDR3 DNA: TGTGCCAGCAGTTTATTCGCAGGGAGCAATCAGCCCCAGCATTTT
CDR3 protein: CASSLFAGSNQPQHF

CDR3 length: 14
V gene: TRBV28
D gene: -
J gene: TRBJ1-2
clone size: once
CDR3 DNA: TGTGCCAGCAGCCCGACAGGTATAGATACAGGCTACACCTTC
CDR3 protein: CASSPTGIDTGYTF

CDR3 length: 14
V gene: TRBV7-2
D gene: -
J gene: TRBJ2-1
clone size: -
CDR3 DNA: TGTGCCAGCAGCTTAGTTTCCTCAAGCGATGAGCAGTTCTTC
CDR3 protein: CASSLVSSSDEQFF

CDR3 length: 13
V gene: TRBV7-3
D gene: -
J gene: TRBJ2-7
clone size: -
CDR3 DNA: TGTGCCAGCAGCTCCTCCCCCGGCTACGAGCAGTACTTC
CDR3 protein: CASSSSPGYEQYF

CDR3 length: 13
V gene: TRBV5-1
D gene: TRBD1
J gene: TRBJ2-7
clone size: once
CDR3 DNA: TGCGCCAGCAGAGGGGACAGCGGAGTGGGCCAGTACTTC
CDR3 protein: CASRGDSGVGQYF

CDR3 length: 20
V gene: TRBV13
D gene: TRBD2
J gene: TRBJ2-1
clone size: -
CDR3 DNA: TGTGCCAGCAGCCCCTCCCCCGGGACTGAGAGCGGGGGGTTCTACAATGAGCAGTTCTTC
CDR3 protein: CASSPSPGTESGGFYNEQFF

CDR3 length: 15
V gene: TRBV4-1
D gene: TRBD1
J gene: TRBJ1-1
clone size: few
CDR3 DNA: TGCGCCAGCAGCCAGAGACAGGGGACCAACACTGAAGCTTTCTTT
CDR3 protein: CASSQRQGTNTEAFF

CDR3 length: 14
V gene: TRBV11-1
D gene: TRBD1
J gene: TRBJ1-1
clone size: -
CDR3 DNA: TGTGCCAGCAGCTTAAGCCAGGGGGTAGGTGAAGCTTTCTTT
CDR3 protein: CASSLSQGVGEAFF

CDR3 length: 13
V gene: TRBV28
D gene: -
J gene: TRBJ2-5
clone size: -
CDR3 DNA: TGTGCCAGCAGTTCGGCAGGGGTAGAGACCCAGTACTTC
CDR3 protein: CASSSAGVETQYF

CDR3 length: 15
V gene: TRBV2
D gene: -
J gene: TRBJ2-3
clone size: -
CDR3 DNA: TGTGCCAGCCTCAGGCAGGGACAAGTCAAAATTACGCAGTATTTT
CDR3 protein: CASLRQGQVKITQYF

CDR3 length: 14
V gene: TRBV28
D gene: TRBD1
J gene: TRBJ1-6
clone size: -
CDR3 DNA: TGTGCCAGCACCGGACAGGGAAGCTACTCCCCCCTCCACTTT
CDR3 protein: CASTGQGSYSPLHF

CDR3 length: 13
V gene: TRBV29-1
D gene: -
J gene: TRBJ2-1
clone size: -
CDR3 DNA: TGCAGCGTTGAAGACGGTTTATACAATGAGCAGTTCTTC
CDR3 protein: CSVEDGLYNEQFF

CDR3 length: 11
V gene: TRBV7-6
D gene: -
J gene: TRBJ2-7
clone size: few
CDR3 DNA: TGTGCCAGCAGCTCGGAGTACGAGCAGTACTTC
CDR3 protein: CASSSEYEQYF

CDR3 length: 15
V gene: TRBV7-2
D gene: TRBD2
J gene: TRBJ2-5
clone size: few
CDR3 DNA: TGTGCCAGCAGCTTAGATGGGGGGGGGTCAAAGACCCAGTACTTC
CDR3 protein: CASSLDGGGSKTQYF

CDR3 length: 15
V gene: TRBV7-2
D gene: -
J gene: TRBJ1-5
clone size: -
CDR3 DNA: TGTGCCAGCAGCTTAAACAGGGTGGACAATCAGCCCCAGCATTTT
CDR3 protein: CASSLNRVDNQPQHF

CDR3 length: 15
V gene: TRBV6-5
D gene: -
J gene: TRBJ1-6
clone size: once
CDR3 DNA: TGTGCCAGCAGCGAATTGGCAGGAAATAATTCACCCCTCCACTTT
CDR3 protein: CASSELAGNNSPLHF

CDR3 length: 18
V gene: TRBV10-3
D gene: TRBD1
J gene: TRBJ1-4
clone size: -
CDR3 DNA: TGTGCCACCAGTGAGCTAAGACAGGGAGGTGCAACTAATGAAAAACTGTTTTTT
CDR3 protein: CATSELRQGGATNEKLFF